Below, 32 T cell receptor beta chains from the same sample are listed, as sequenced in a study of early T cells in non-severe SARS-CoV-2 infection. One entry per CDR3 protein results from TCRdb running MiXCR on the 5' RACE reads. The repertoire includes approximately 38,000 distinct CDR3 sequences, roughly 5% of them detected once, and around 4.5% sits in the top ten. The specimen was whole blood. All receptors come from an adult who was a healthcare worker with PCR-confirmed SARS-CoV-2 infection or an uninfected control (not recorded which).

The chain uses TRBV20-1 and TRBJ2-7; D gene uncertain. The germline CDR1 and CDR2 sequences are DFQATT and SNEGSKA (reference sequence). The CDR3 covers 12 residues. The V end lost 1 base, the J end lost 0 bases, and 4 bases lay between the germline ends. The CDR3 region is CSARVSSYEQYF. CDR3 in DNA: TGCAGTGCTAGAGTTTCCTCCTACGAGCAGTACTTC.

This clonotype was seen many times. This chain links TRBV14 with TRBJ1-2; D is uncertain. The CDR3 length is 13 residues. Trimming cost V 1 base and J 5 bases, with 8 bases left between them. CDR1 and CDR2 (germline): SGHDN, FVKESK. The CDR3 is CASSQVSGYGYTF. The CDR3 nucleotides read TGTGCCAGCAGCCAAGTCAGTGGGTATGGCTACACCTTC.

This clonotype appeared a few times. CDR3 DNA: TGTGCCAGCAGAGGTCCCGGGGGCGGGACAGATACGCAGTATTTT. This gives the protein CASRGPGGGTDTQYF. This chain links TRBV6-1 with TRBJ2-3; D is tentatively TRBD1 or TRBD2 (6 bases each). Germline V gene sequence: CDR1 MNHNS, CDR2 SASEGT. CDR3 size: 15 residues. Trimming stripped 6 bases from V and 3 bases from J, with 16 bases between.

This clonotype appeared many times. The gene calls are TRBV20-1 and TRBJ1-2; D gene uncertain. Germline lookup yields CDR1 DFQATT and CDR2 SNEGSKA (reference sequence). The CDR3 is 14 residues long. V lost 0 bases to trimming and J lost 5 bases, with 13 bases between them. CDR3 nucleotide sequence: TGCAGTGCTAGAGACGACCAAGTGGGATATGGCTACACCTTC. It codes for CSARDDQVGYGYTF.

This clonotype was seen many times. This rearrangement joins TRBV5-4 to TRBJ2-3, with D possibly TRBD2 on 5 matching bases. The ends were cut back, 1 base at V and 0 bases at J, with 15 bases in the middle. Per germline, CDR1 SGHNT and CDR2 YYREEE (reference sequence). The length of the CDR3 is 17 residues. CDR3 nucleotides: TGTGCCAGCAGCTTGTTTCTAGCTGGGTTTAGCACAGATACGCAGTATTTT. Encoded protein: CASSLFLAGFSTDTQYF.

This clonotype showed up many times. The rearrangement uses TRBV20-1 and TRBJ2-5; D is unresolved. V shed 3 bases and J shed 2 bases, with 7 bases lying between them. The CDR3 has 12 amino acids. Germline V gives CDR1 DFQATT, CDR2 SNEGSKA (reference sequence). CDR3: CSASWLQETQYF. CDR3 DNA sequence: TGCAGTGCTAGTTGGCTTCAAGAGACCCAGTACTTC.

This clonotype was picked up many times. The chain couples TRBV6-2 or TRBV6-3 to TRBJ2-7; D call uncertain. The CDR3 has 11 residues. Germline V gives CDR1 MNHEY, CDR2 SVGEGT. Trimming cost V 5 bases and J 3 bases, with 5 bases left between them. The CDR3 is CASSPFYEQYF. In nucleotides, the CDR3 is TGTGCCAGCAGTCCGTTCTACGAGCAGTACTTC.

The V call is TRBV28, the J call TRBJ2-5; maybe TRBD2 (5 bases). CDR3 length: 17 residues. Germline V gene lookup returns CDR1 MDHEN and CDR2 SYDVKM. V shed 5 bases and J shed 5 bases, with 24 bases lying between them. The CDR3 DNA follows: TGTGCCAGCAGTCCTCTCACTTTTGCCGCTAGCCTTGAGACCCAGTACTTC. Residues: CASSPLTFAASLETQYF.

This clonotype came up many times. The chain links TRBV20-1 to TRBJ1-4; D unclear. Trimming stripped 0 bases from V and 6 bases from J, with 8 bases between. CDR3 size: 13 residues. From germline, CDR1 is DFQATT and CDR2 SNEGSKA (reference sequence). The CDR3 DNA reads TGCAGTGCTAGAGATAGCCTAGATGAAAAACTGTTTTTT. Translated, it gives CSARDSLDEKLFF.

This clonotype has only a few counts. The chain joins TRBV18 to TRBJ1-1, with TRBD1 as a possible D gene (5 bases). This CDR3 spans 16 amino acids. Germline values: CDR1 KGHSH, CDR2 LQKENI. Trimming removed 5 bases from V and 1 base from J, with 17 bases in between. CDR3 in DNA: TGTGCCAGCTCAAACGTCCCGGGGGGGACGAACACTGAAGCTTTCTTT. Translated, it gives CASSNVPGGTNTEAFF. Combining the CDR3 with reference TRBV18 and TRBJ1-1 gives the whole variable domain NAGVMQNPRHLVRRRGQEARLRCSPMKGHSHVYWYRQLPEEGLKFMVYLQKENIIDESGMPKERFSAEFPKEGPSILRIQQVVRGDSAAYFCASSNVPGGTNTEAFFGQGTRLTVV.

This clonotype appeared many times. The DNA of the CDR3 is TGTGCCAGCAGCACAGAGTGGAACACTGAAGCTTTCTTT. The encoded protein is CASSTEWNTEAFF. The genes are TRBV5-5 and TRBJ1-1; D is ambiguous. Germline assignment: CDR1 SGHKS and CDR2 YYEKEE (reference sequence). CDR3 length: 13 residues. Trimming pared 4 bases from V and 1 base from J, leaving 8 bases between.

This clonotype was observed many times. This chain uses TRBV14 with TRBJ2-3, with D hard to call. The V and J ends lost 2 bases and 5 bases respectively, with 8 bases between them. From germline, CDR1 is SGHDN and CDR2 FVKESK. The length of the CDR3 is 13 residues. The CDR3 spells CASSQNVGDTQYF. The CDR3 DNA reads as TGTGCCAGCAGCCAAAACGTAGGAGATACGCAGTATTTT. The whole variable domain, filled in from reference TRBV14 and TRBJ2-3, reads EAGVTQFPSHSVIEKGQTVTLRCDPISGHDNLYWYRRVMGKEIKFLLHFVKESKQDESGMPNNRFLAERTGGTYSTLKVQPAELEDSGVYFCASSQNVGDTQYFGPGTRLTVL.

Here the CDR3 DNA reads TGTGCCAGCAGCGCCGTAGCTAGCAATGAGCAGTTCTTC. The encoded protein is CASSAVASNEQFF. The chain recombines TRBV28 with TRBJ2-1; D not certain. The CDR3 is 13 residues long. Trimming shortened V by 6 bases and J by 6 bases, and 12 bases separated the two germline ends. The germline V gene has CDR1 MDHEN and CDR2 SYDVKM.

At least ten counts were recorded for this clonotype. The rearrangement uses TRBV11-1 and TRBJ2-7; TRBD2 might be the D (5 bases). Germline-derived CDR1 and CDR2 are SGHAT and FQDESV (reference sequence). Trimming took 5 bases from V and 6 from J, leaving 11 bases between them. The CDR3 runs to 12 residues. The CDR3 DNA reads TGTGCCAGCAGCCGATCCGGGGTCGAGCAGTACTTC. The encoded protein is CASSRSGVEQYF.

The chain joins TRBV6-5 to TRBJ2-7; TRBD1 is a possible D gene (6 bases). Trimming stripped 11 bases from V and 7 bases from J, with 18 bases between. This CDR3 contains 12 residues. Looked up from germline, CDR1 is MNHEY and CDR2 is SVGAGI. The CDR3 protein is CASRTGLGEQYF. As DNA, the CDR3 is TGTGCCTCTCGCACAGGGTTGGGAGAGCAGTACTTC.

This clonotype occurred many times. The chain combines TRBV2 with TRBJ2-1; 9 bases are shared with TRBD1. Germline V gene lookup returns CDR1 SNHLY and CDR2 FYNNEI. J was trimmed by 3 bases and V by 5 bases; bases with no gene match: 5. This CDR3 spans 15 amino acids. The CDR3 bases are TGTGCCAGCAGTCCGGGACAGGGCTTCTACAATGAGCAGTTCTTC. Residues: CASSPGQGFYNEQFF. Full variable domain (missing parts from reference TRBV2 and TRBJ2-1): EPEVTQTPSHQVTQMGQEVILRCVPISNHLYFYWYRQILGQKVEFLVSFYNNEISEKSEIFDDQFSVERPDGSNFTLKIRSTKLEDSAMYFCASSPGQGFYNEQFFGPGTRLTVL.

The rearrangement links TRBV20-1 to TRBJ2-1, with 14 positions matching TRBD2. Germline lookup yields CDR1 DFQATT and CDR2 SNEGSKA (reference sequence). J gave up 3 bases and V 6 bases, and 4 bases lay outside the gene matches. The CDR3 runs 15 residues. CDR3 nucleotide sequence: TGCAGTGCGCTGGGACTAGCGGGAGTCTACAATGAGCAGTTCTTC. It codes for CSALGLAGVYNEQFF.

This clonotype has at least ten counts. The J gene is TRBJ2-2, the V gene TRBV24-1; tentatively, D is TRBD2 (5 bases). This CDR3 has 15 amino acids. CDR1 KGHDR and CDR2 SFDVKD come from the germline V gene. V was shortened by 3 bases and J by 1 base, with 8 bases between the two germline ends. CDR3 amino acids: CATSDRTENTGELFF. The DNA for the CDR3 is TGTGCCACCAGTGATAGGACTGAGAACACCGGGGAGCTGTTTTTT.

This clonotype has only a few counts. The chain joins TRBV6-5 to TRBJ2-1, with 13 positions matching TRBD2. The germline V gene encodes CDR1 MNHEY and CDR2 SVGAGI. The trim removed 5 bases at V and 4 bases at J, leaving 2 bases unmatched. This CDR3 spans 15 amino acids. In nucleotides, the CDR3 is TGTGCCAGCAGTAAACTAGCGGGGGGGTACAATGAGCAGTTCTTC. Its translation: CASSKLAGGYNEQFF.

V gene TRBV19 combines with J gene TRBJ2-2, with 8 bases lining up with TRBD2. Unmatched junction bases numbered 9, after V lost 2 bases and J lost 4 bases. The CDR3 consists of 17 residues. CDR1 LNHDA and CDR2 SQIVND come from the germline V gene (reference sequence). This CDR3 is CASSIIFLAGITGELFF. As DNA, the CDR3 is TGTGCCAGTAGTATAATTTTTCTAGCGGGTATCACCGGGGAGCTGTTTTTT.

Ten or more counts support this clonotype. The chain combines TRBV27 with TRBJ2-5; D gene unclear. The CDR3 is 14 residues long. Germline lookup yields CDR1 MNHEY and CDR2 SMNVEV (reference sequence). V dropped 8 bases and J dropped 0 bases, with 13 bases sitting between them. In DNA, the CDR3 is TGTGCCAGCTCCCTGAACAGATACCAAGAGACCCAGTACTTC. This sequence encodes CASSLNRYQETQYF.

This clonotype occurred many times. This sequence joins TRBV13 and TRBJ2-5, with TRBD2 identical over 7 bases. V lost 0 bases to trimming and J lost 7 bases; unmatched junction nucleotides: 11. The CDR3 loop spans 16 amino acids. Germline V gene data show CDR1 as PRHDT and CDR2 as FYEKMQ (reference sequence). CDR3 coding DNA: TGTGCCAGCAGCTTAGGGTGGCGGCGGGAGCCGATGACCCAGTACTTC. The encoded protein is CASSLGWRREPMTQYF.

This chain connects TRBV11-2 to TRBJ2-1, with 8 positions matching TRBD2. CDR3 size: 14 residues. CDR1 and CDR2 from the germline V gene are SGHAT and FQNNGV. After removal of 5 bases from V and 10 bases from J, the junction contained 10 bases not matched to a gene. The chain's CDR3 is CASSPGTRLDEQFF. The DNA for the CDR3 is TGTGCCAGCAGCCCCGGGACTAGATTAGACGAGCAGTTCTTC.

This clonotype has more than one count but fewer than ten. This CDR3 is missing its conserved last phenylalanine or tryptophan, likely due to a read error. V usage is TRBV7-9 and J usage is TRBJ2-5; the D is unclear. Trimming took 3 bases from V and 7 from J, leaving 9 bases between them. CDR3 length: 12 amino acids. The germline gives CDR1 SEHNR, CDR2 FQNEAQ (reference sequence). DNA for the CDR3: TGTGCCAGCAGCTTGGACGCTGGGACCCAGTACTTG. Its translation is CASSLDAGTQYL.

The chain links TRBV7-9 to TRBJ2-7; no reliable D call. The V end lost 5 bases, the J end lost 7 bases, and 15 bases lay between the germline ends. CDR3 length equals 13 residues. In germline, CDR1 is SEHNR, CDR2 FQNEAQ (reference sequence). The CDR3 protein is CASSLLSGEEQYF. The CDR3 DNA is TGTGCCAGCAGCCTACTTTCGGGTGAGGAGCAGTACTTC. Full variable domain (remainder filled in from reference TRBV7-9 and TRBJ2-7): DTGVSQNPRHKITKRGQNVTFRCDPISEHNRLYWYRQTLGQGPEFLTYFQNEAQLEKSRLLSDRFSAERPKGSFSTLEIQRTEQGDSAMYLCASSLLSGEEQYFGPGTRLTVT.

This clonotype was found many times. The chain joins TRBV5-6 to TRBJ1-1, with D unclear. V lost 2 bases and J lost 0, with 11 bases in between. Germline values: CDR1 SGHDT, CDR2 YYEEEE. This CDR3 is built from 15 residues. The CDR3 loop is CASSLSGTMNTEAFF. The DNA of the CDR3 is TGTGCCAGCAGCTTATCAGGCACCATGAACACTGAAGCTTTCTTT.

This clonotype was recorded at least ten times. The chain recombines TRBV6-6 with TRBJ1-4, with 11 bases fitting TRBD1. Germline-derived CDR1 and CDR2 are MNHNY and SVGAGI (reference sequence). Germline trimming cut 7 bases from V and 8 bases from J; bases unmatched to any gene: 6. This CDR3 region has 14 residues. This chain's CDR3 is CASKAGQGGEKLFF. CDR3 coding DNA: TGTGCCAGCAAAGCGGGACAGGGGGGGGAAAAACTGTTTTTT.

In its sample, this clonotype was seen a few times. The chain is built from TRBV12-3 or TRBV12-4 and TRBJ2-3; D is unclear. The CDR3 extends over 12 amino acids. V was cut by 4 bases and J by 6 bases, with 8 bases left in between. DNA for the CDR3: TGTGCCAGCAGTTCCGTACGGGATACGCAGTATTTT. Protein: CASSSVRDTQYF.

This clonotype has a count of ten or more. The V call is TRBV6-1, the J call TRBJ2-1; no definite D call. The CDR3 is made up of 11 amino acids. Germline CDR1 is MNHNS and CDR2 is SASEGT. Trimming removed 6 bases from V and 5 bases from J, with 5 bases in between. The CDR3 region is CASRVNNEQFF. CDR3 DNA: TGTGCCAGCAGGGTAAACAATGAGCAGTTCTTC.

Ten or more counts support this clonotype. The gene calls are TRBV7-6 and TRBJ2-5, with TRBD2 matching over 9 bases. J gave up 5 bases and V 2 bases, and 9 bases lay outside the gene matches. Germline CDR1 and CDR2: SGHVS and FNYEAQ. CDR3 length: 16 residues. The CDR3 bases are TGTGCCAGCAGCTTAAACAGCGGGGGGATTATGGAGACCCAGTACTTC. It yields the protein CASSLNSGGIMETQYF.

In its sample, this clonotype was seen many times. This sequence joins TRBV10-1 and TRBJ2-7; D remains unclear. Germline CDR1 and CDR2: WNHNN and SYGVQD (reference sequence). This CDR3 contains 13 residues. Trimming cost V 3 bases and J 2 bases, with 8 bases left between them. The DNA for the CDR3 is TGCGCCAGCAGTGATGGTGGAACCTACGAGCAGTACTTC. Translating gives CASSDGGTYEQYF.

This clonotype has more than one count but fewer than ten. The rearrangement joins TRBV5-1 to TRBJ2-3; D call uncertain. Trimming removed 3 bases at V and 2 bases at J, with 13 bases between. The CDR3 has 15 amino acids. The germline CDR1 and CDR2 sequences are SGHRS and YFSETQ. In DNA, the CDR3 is TGCGCCAGCAGCTCCTTCGACGGTCCCACAGATACGCAGTATTTT. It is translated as CASSSFDGPTDTQYF.